This T cell receptor (beta chain) was sequenced during a study of radiotherapy plus CTLA-4 blockade in lung cancer. Study details: Objective responses occurred in about a sixth of patients; about 34% had disease control. Study-wide results and caveats: Radiotherapy with ipilimumab was followed by blood expansion of tumor-derived clones. According to reports, early shifts in blood T cell clones, alongside interferon-beta, forecast response most accurately.

This CDR3 contains 14 residues. The V gene lost 2 bases and the J gene lost 1 base, with 9 bases spanning the gap. CDR1 and CDR2 from the germline V gene are SGHKS and YYEKEE (reference sequence). Note on this clone: Its antigen is currently unknown.

CTLA-4 blockade using ipilimumab, together with focal radiation, was received by patients with chemo-refractory metastatic non-small-cell lung cancer. Clones were read by immunoSEQ multiplex PCR, and TCRdb kept only the in-frame ones, dropping some. Of roughly 50,000 clones in the sample, nearly 90% were seen once. The receptor was derived from a human donor with non-small cell lung cancer whose response to radiotherapy plus ipilimumab could not be evaluated. The V gene is TRBV5-5, the J gene TRBJ1-2; tentative D call: TRBD1 (5 bases). Sequenced material: peripheral blood, taken from a patient treated with radiotherapy plus ipilimumab. CDR3 loop: CASSLTTDNYGYTF. Here the CDR3 DNA reads TGTGCCAGCAGCTTAACGACAGATAACTATGGCTACACCTTC. Using reference TRBV5-5 and TRBJ1-2 for the parts outside the CDR3, the full variable domain is DAGVTQSPTHLIKTRGQQVTLRCSPISGHKSVSWYQQVLGQGPQFIFQYYEKEERGRGNFPDRFSARQFPNYSSELNVNALLLGDSALYLCASSLTTDNYGYTFGSGTRLTVV.